This T cell receptor (beta chain) was sequenced for a study of T cells in narcolepsy. Method: immunoSEQ multiplex PCR; TCRdb's copy keeps in-frame clones and lacks some. The sample yields about 31,000 clones, more than 70% seen once. The trim removed 4 bases at V and 6 bases at J, leaving 3 bases unmatched. The CDR3 extends over 13 amino acids. The V gene's germline CDR1 is MNHNY and CDR2 SVGAGI (reference sequence). Input material: CD45RA- memory CD4+ T cells from PBMCs. The chain joins TRBV6-6 to TRBJ1-2, with 9 bases matching TRBD1. The TCR sequence derives from a human donor with narcolepsy. CDR3 protein: CASSWTGANGYTF. As DNA, the CDR3 is TGTGCCAGCAGTTGGACAGGGGCGAATGGCTACACCTTC.